This TCR beta chain was sequenced during a study of cytomegalovirus exposure and HLA in healthy donors. The PCR used 60 Vbeta and 13 Jbeta primers. Assay: immunoSEQ multiplex PCR; the TCRdb copy retains only in-frame clones and omits some. The table has 130,000 or so clones, over 60% seen once. The junction had 5 bases not matched to a gene; V was cut back by 2 bases and J by 4 bases. The CDR3 is made up of 17 amino acids. Germline CDR1 and CDR2: LGHNA and YNFKEQ. This TCR was sampled from a woman aged 60-70 years in good health and CMV-seronegative. The chain couples TRBV4-2 to TRBJ2-5; TRBD2 aligns across 15 bases. The sequenced sample was PBMCs. CDR3: CASSQRTSGGAGETQYF. CDR3 coding DNA: TGTGCCAGCAGCCAACGGACTAGCGGGGGGGCCGGAGAGACCCAGTACTTC.